The rows below give T cell receptor beta chains drawn from one sample of a study of shared clonotypes between healthy human individuals. The repertoire was sequenced with immunoSEQ multiplex PCR; TCRdb's copy has only in-frame clones and lacks some. The table shows some 660,000 clones, with around 73% occurring only once. The specimen sequenced was memory CD4+ T cells sorted from blood. The source of these receptors is a woman aged 25 to 39 in good health. CDR3s include the opening cysteine and the closing phenylalanine or tryptophan. Each record gives: V gene, clone size, J gene, D gene, CDR3 DNA, CDR3 protein. D genes are given only for firm matches. Where a row states a size, it is once, few, many or the class of an expanded clone; other rows omit it.

v_gene: TRBV28; abundance: -; j_gene: TRBJ1-4; d_gene: TRBD1; CDR3nt: TGTGCCAGCAGTTTACTGGTTGCGGGTCCAGGGGGAACTAATGAAAAACTGTTTTTT; CDR3aa: CASSLLVAGPGGTNEKLFF
v_gene: TRBV7-9; abundance: -; j_gene: TRBJ2-3; d_gene: TRBD2; CDR3nt: TGTGCCAGCAGCTTACAGTGGACTAGCGGGACGGACACAGATACGCAGTATTTT; CDR3aa: CASSLQWTSGTDTDTQYF
v_gene: TRBV2; abundance: -; j_gene: TRBJ1-2; d_gene: -; CDR3nt: TGTGCCAGCAGTGATAACGGGAACTATGGCTACACCTTC; CDR3aa: CASSDNGNYGYTF
v_gene: TRBV18; abundance: -; j_gene: TRBJ2-7; d_gene: -; CDR3nt: TGTGCCAGCTCACCCATGTCTGCGACCTACGAGCAGTACTTC; CDR3aa: CASSPMSATYEQYF
v_gene: TRBV5-4; abundance: -; j_gene: TRBJ1-4; d_gene: -; CDR3nt: TGTGCCAGCAGCTTGGGAGTGGGGACGGCAACTAATGAAAAACTGTTTTTT; CDR3aa: CASSLGVGTATNEKLFF
v_gene: TRBV4-1; abundance: -; j_gene: TRBJ1-2; d_gene: TRBD1; CDR3nt: TGCGCCAGCAGCCGCGACAGGGCTGGCTACACCTTC; CDR3aa: CASSRDRAGYTF
v_gene: TRBV6-1; abundance: -; j_gene: TRBJ2-5; d_gene: -; CDR3nt: TGTGCCAGCAGTGAAGGAGGCAGGGCCGCGACATGGAGACAAGAGACCCAGTACTTC; CDR3aa: CASSEGGRAATWRQETQYF
v_gene: TRBV6-6; abundance: few; j_gene: TRBJ2-2; d_gene: -; CDR3nt: TGTGCCAGCAGTCCCACCGGGGAGCTGTTTTTT; CDR3aa: CASSPTGELFF
v_gene: TRBV10-3; abundance: -; j_gene: TRBJ2-7; d_gene: -; CDR3nt: TGTGCCATCAGCGGGACTCCCTCCTACGAGCAGTACTTC; CDR3aa: CAISGTPSYEQYF
v_gene: TRBV6-6; abundance: -; j_gene: TRBJ1-2; d_gene: -; CDR3nt: TGTGCCAGCAGTTACTCGATTGACGACTATGGCTACACCTTC; CDR3aa: CASSYSIDDYGYTF
v_gene: TRBV29-1; abundance: -; j_gene: TRBJ2-5; d_gene: TRBD2; CDR3nt: TGCAGCGTCGTGGGACTAGCGGACCAAGAGACCCAGTACTTC; CDR3aa: CSVVGLADQETQYF
v_gene: TRBV28; abundance: -; j_gene: TRBJ2-3; d_gene: TRBD2; CDR3nt: TGTGCCAGCGGTAGCGGGAGTGCAGATACGCAGTATTTT; CDR3aa: CASGSGSADTQYF
v_gene: TRBV29-1; abundance: -; j_gene: TRBJ2-5; d_gene: -; CDR3nt: TGCAGCGTTACGGGATTCCTAAACGGGGAGACCCAGTACTTC; CDR3aa: CSVTGFLNGETQYF
v_gene: TRBV29-1; abundance: -; j_gene: TRBJ2-3; d_gene: TRBD1; CDR3nt: TGCAGCGTTGACCCGGGACAGGGGGCTGGAGATACGCAGTATTTT; CDR3aa: CSVDPGQGAGDTQYF
v_gene: TRBV10-2; abundance: -; j_gene: TRBJ1-1; d_gene: TRBD1; CDR3nt: TGCGCCAGCAGAGATCCGGGACAGGGTAACACTGAAGCTTTCTTT; CDR3aa: CASRDPGQGNTEAFF
v_gene: TRBV5-1; abundance: -; j_gene: TRBJ2-5; d_gene: TRBD2; CDR3nt: TGCGCCAGCAGCTTGGAGGGGAGGGCCGACGTAGAGACCCAGTACTTC; CDR3aa: CASSLEGRADVETQYF
v_gene: TRBV5-1; abundance: many; j_gene: TRBJ2-1; d_gene: TRBD1; CDR3nt: TGCGCCAGCAGGCCTGCGGCCAGACAGGGGGCGTTATCGAATGAGCAGTTCTTC; CDR3aa: CASRPAARQGALSNEQFF
v_gene: TRBV11-2; abundance: -; j_gene: TRBJ2-7; d_gene: TRBD2; CDR3nt: TGTGCCAGCAGCTTGTGGCTAGCGGGAGGTACACTCTACGAGCAGTACTTC; CDR3aa: CASSLWLAGGTLYEQYF
v_gene: TRBV28; abundance: -; j_gene: TRBJ1-5; d_gene: -; CDR3nt: TGTGCCAGCGGGAGCAGGTATAGCAATCAGCCCCAGCATTTT; CDR3aa: CASGSRYSNQPQHF
v_gene: TRBV28; abundance: -; j_gene: TRBJ2-7; d_gene: TRBD2; CDR3nt: TGTGCCAGCAGTTCCCGCCTCGGGACTAGCGGGAGTCATTACGAGCAGTACTTC; CDR3aa: CASSSRLGTSGSHYEQYF
v_gene: TRBV27; abundance: few; j_gene: TRBJ2-1; d_gene: TRBD2; CDR3nt: TGTGCCAGCGGATCTAGCGGGATGTATGAGCAGTTCTTC; CDR3aa: CASGSSGMYEQFF
v_gene: TRBV5-1; abundance: few; j_gene: TRBJ2-5; d_gene: -; CDR3nt: TGCGCCAGCAGCCCAACCCGTGGACGGCGGGGGACCCAGTACTTC; CDR3aa: CASSPTRGRRGTQYF
v_gene: TRBV5-6; abundance: -; j_gene: TRBJ2-1; d_gene: -; CDR3nt: TGTGCCAGCAGCTTTGCGGGCTACAATGAGCAGTTCTTC; CDR3aa: CASSFAGYNEQFF
v_gene: TRBV5-1; abundance: -; j_gene: TRBJ1-1; d_gene: -; CDR3nt: TGCGCCAGCAGCTTTGGGCAACAGGACCAAGCTTTCTTT; CDR3aa: CASSFGQQDQAFF
v_gene: TRBV11-2; abundance: -; j_gene: TRBJ1-1; d_gene: -; CDR3nt: TGTGCCAGCAGCCCCTCAGGGCCCCGGCTTAACACTGAAGCTTTCTTT; CDR3aa: CASSPSGPRLNTEAFF
v_gene: TRBV28; abundance: -; j_gene: TRBJ1-3; d_gene: -; CDR3nt: TGTGCCAGCAGTTCCGGAAGGGGCTCTGGAAACACCATATATTTT; CDR3aa: CASSSGRGSGNTIYF
v_gene: TRBV28; abundance: -; j_gene: TRBJ2-1; d_gene: TRBD2; CDR3nt: TGTGCCAGCAGTTTGAGACTAGCGGGGCTCTACAATGAGCAGTTCTTC; CDR3aa: CASSLRLAGLYNEQFF
v_gene: TRBV11-1; abundance: -; j_gene: TRBJ2-1; d_gene: TRBD2; CDR3nt: TGTGCCAGCAGCTACGGACTAGCTGGTAATGAGCAGTTCTTC; CDR3aa: CASSYGLAGNEQFF
v_gene: TRBV7-1; abundance: once; j_gene: TRBJ2-5; d_gene: TRBD2; CDR3nt: TGTGCCAGCAGCTTAGGTGGACTAGCCGGGAGCAAGACCCAGTACTTC; CDR3aa: CASSLGGLAGSKTQYF
v_gene: TRBV7-9; abundance: once; j_gene: TRBJ2-5; d_gene: -; CDR3nt: TGTGCCAGCCGGTGGACAACCAGTGGAGAGACCCAGTACTTC; CDR3aa: CASRWTTSGETQYF
v_gene: TRBV2; abundance: many; j_gene: TRBJ1-5; d_gene: -; CDR3nt: TGTGCCAGCAGGGTTCAGAGGGATCAGCCCCAGCATTTT; CDR3aa: CASRVQRDQPQHF
v_gene: TRBV5-5; abundance: -; j_gene: TRBJ2-7; d_gene: -; CDR3nt: TGTGCCAGCAGCTTAACACCGGCGGGGGAGCAGTACTTC; CDR3aa: CASSLTPAGEQYF
v_gene: TRBV5-1; abundance: few; j_gene: TRBJ1-1; d_gene: -; CDR3nt: TGCGCCAGCAGCAGTTCACAGCAGGTGGGGACTGAAGCTTTCTTT; CDR3aa: CASSSSQQVGTEAFF
v_gene: TRBV28; abundance: -; j_gene: TRBJ2-2; d_gene: TRBD1; CDR3nt: TGTGCCAGCAGTAGGGGACAGGGAAGGCAAGGAAACACCGGGGAGCTGTTTTTT; CDR3aa: CASSRGQGRQGNTGELFF
v_gene: TRBV4-1; abundance: -; j_gene: TRBJ2-1; d_gene: -; CDR3nt: TGCGCCAGCAGCCAGGGATATGAGCAGTTCTTC; CDR3aa: CASSQGYEQFF
v_gene: TRBV14; abundance: -; j_gene: TRBJ2-1; d_gene: -; CDR3nt: TGTGCCAGCAGCCAAGACTACAGGGAGCAGTTCTTC; CDR3aa: CASSQDYREQFF
v_gene: TRBV30; abundance: many; j_gene: TRBJ2-7; d_gene: -; CDR3nt: TGTGCCTGGAGTGTAGCCTACGAGCAGTACTTC; CDR3aa: CAWSVAYEQYF
v_gene: TRBV28; abundance: -; j_gene: TRBJ2-7; d_gene: TRBD2; CDR3nt: TGTGCCAGCAGTTCCCCCGGGACTAGCGGGAGGGGCGAGCAGTACTTC; CDR3aa: CASSSPGTSGRGEQYF
v_gene: TRBV6-6; abundance: -; j_gene: TRBJ2-5; d_gene: TRBD1; CDR3nt: TGTGCCAGCAGTTATGGGACAGGGAAAGAGACCCAGTACTTC; CDR3aa: CASSYGTGKETQYF
v_gene: TRBV29-1; abundance: -; j_gene: TRBJ2-1; d_gene: -; CDR3nt: TGCAGCGTTGGAGATAGCAGCGATGAGCAGTTCTTC; CDR3aa: CSVGDSSDEQFF
v_gene: TRBV5-8; abundance: -; j_gene: TRBJ1-5; d_gene: -; CDR3nt: TGTGCCAGCAGCTTGGGGGGATCGTCAGGGGGCAATCAGCCCCAGCATTTT; CDR3aa: CASSLGGSSGGNQPQHF
v_gene: TRBV27; abundance: -; j_gene: TRBJ2-7; d_gene: TRBD2; CDR3nt: TGTGCCAGCAGCCAGAGCGGGAGAGGTTTATACGAGCAGTACTTC; CDR3aa: CASSQSGRGLYEQYF
v_gene: TRBV19; abundance: few; j_gene: TRBJ2-3; d_gene: -; CDR3nt: TGTGCCAGTAAACTCCAGGGACGCACAGATACGCAGTATTTT; CDR3aa: CASKLQGRTDTQYF
v_gene: TRBV6-5; abundance: many; j_gene: TRBJ2-1; d_gene: -; CDR3nt: TGTGCCAGCAGTTATTCACCCGACGGATACAATGAGCAGTTCTTC; CDR3aa: CASSYSPDGYNEQFF
v_gene: TRBV19; abundance: -; j_gene: TRBJ2-2; d_gene: TRBD2; CDR3nt: TGTGCCAGTAGTACCATCAAAGCGGGAGCCACCGGGGAGCTGTTTTTT; CDR3aa: CASSTIKAGATGELFF
v_gene: TRBV4-1; abundance: -; j_gene: TRBJ1-4; d_gene: TRBD1; CDR3nt: TGCGCCAGCAGCCAAGTTGGGACAGTTTATGAAAAACTGTTTTTT; CDR3aa: CASSQVGTVYEKLFF
v_gene: TRBV5-6; abundance: -; j_gene: TRBJ2-2; d_gene: TRBD1; CDR3nt: TGTGCCAGCACCTATGACAGGGTTACCGGGGAGCTGTTTTTT; CDR3aa: CASTYDRVTGELFF
v_gene: TRBV6-5; abundance: few; j_gene: TRBJ2-7; d_gene: -; CDR3nt: TGTGCCAGCAGAGGAGGACTGGGCCACGAGCAGTACTTC; CDR3aa: CASRGGLGHEQYF
v_gene: TRBV7-9; abundance: -; j_gene: TRBJ2-2; d_gene: -; CDR3nt: TGTGCCAGCAGGCGTGGAAGCGGGGAGCTGTTTTTT; CDR3aa: CASRRGSGELFF
v_gene: TRBV9; abundance: -; j_gene: TRBJ2-7; d_gene: TRBD2; CDR3nt: TGTGCCAGCAGCAAAGGACTAGCGGGAATCGGCGAGCAGTACTTC; CDR3aa: CASSKGLAGIGEQYF
v_gene: TRBV28; abundance: many; j_gene: TRBJ2-4; d_gene: TRBD2; CDR3nt: TGTGCCAGCAGTTGGGGAGGGGAAAACATTCAGTACTTC; CDR3aa: CASSWGGENIQYF
v_gene: TRBV29-1; abundance: -; j_gene: TRBJ2-1; d_gene: -; CDR3nt: TGCAGCGTCCCTAAGGGGGGGGCAAGGGCGAATGAGCAGTTCTTC; CDR3aa: CSVPKGGARANEQFF
v_gene: TRBV28; abundance: -; j_gene: TRBJ2-3; d_gene: -; CDR3nt: TGTGCCAGCAGTTTGGGGTACAGAGCTAGCACAGATACGCAGTATTTT; CDR3aa: CASSLGYRASTDTQYF
v_gene: TRBV2; abundance: once; j_gene: TRBJ2-2; d_gene: -; CDR3nt: TGTGCCAGCAGTGAACAGGCCGCGAACACCGGGGAGCTGTTTTTT; CDR3aa: CASSEQAANTGELFF
v_gene: TRBV12-5; abundance: -; j_gene: TRBJ1-1; d_gene: TRBD1; CDR3nt: TGTGCTAGTGGTTCCCGAACAGGGGGCCGGTTCACTGAAGCTTTCTTT; CDR3aa: CASGSRTGGRFTEAFF